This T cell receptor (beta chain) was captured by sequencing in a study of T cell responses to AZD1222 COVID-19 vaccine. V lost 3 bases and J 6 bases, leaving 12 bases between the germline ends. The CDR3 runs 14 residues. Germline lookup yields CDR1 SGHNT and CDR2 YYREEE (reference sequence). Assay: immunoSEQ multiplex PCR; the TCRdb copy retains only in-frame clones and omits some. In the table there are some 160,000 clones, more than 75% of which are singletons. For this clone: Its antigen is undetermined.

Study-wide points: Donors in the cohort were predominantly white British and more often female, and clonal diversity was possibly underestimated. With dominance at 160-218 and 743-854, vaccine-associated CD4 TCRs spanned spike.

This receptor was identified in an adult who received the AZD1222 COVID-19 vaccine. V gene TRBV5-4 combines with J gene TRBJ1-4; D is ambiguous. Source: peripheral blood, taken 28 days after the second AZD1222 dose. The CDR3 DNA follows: TGTGCCAGCAGCTCCGACCCCACGGATGAAAAACTGTTTTTT. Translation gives CASSSDPTDEKLFF.